This is a list of T cell receptor beta chains from one sample in a study of T cells after yellow fever vaccination. TCRdb processed the 5' RACE reads anew with MiXCR; each CDR3 protein has one entry. The sample records 400,000 or so distinct CDR3 sequences, 11% being singletons. This material consisted of PBMCs, taken on the day of the first yellow fever vaccination. The receptor source for this set is a man between 18 and 29 years old who received the YFV17D yellow fever vaccine. Both conserved end residues are part of each CDR3. A D gene is named only where the DNA matches it firmly. The size entry is marked missing in some rows and otherwise reads once, few, many or a size class.

D gene	J gene	V gene	clone size	CDR3 protein	CDR3 DNA
NA	TRBJ1-2	TRBV18	few	CASSPLPMDGYTF	TGTGCCAGCTCACCGCTCCCTATGGATGGCTACACCTTC
NA	TRBJ2-5	TRBV5-1	few	CASSLRSRQGGLETQYF	TGCGCCAGCAGCTTGCGGTCGCGGCAGGGGGGACTAGAGACCCAGTACTTC
NA	TRBJ1-1	TRBV7-9	NA	CASSRAQTSSTEAFF	TGTGCCAGCAGCCGGGCGCAGACTTCCTCAACTGAAGCTTTCTTT
NA	TRBJ1-1	TRBV14	NA	CASSQVGTGAFF	TGTGCCAGCAGCCAAGTTGGGACTGGGGCTTTCTTT
NA	TRBJ1-3	TRBV6-5	NA	CASSDRFSTIYF	TGTGCCAGCAGTGACAGGTTTTCTACCATATATTTT
NA	TRBJ1-2	TRBV10-2	few	CASSIRHLNYGYTF	TGCGCCAGCTCGATTAGGCACCTTAACTATGGCTACACCTTC
TRBD2	TRBJ2-1	TRBV5-1	few	CASSLGRTRTGNEQFF	TGCGCCAGCAGCTTGGGTCGGACTAGAACCGGGAATGAGCAGTTCTTC
NA	TRBJ1-5	TRBV27	NA	CASSFVDSKQPQHF	TGTGCCAGCAGTTTCGTGGACAGTAAACAGCCCCAGCATTTT
NA	TRBJ1-2	TRBV29-1	NA	CSVLAGLYGYTF	TGCAGCGTTTTGGCAGGACTCTATGGCTACACCTTC
NA	TRBJ2-5	TRBV19	once	CASSAAGWETQYF	TGTGCCAGTAGCGCGGCAGGGTGGGAGACCCAGTACTTC
NA	TRBJ1-1	TRBV7-9	NA	CASGFPLGNTEAFF	TGTGCCAGCGGGTTCCCCTTGGGGAACACTGAAGCTTTCTTT
NA	TRBJ2-3	TRBV29-1	NA	CSLRGRGTDTQYF	TGCAGCCTACGAGGCAGGGGCACAGATACGCAGTATTTT
NA	TRBJ2-5	TRBV3-1	NA	CASSYRWTGQETQYF	TGTGCCAGCAGCTACCGCTGGACGGGACAAGAGACCCAGTACTTC
NA	TRBJ2-5	TRBV5-1	NA	CASSYRGSQETQYF	TGCGCCAGCAGCTATCGGGGATCCCAAGAGACCCAGTACTTC
TRBD1	TRBJ2-3	TRBV28	NA	CASSEQGDTQYF	TGTGCCAGCAGCGAACAGGGGGATACGCAGTATTTT
NA	TRBJ1-4	TRBV2	few	CAGGSTLFQRLFF	TGTGCCGGAGGGTCGACGCTTTTTCAAAGGCTGTTTTTT
NA	TRBJ2-7	TRBV7-2	NA	CASSRTAGRYEQYF	TGTGCCAGCAGCAGAACAGCAGGCCGCTACGAGCAGTACTTC
TRBD2	TRBJ2-2	TRBV28	NA	CASSHRPGLAGWGGPGELFF	TGTGCCAGCAGTCACCGACCGGGACTAGCGGGCTGGGGGGGACCCGGGGAGCTGTTTTTT
NA	TRBJ2-5	TRBV3-1	many	CASSYGADPQETQYF	TGTGCCAGCAGCTATGGGGCTGACCCACAAGAGACCCAGTACTTC
NA	TRBJ2-7	TRBV20-1	many	CSARDTRTSYEQYF	TGCAGTGCTAGAGATACCAGGACCTCCTACGAGCAGTACTTC
TRBD1	TRBJ2-7	TRBV12-3/TRBV12-4	NA	CASSYPGQGINEQYF	TGTGCCAGCAGTTATCCGGGACAGGGGATCAACGAGCAGTACTTC
NA	TRBJ2-2	TRBV4-3	NA	CASSQGAYTGELFF	TGCGCCAGCAGCCAGGGCGCTTACACCGGGGAGCTGTTTTTT
NA	TRBJ1-4	TRBV20-1	few	CSASSVEGTNEKLFF	TGCAGTGCTAGTTCAGTCGAGGGCACTAATGAAAAACTGTTTTTT